The 9 T cell receptor beta chains below come from one sample, sequenced in a study of human T cells and chemical hapten exposure. TCRdb passed the RACE reads through MiXCR, listing each CDR3 protein once. The sample lists 180,000 or so distinct CDR3 sequences; nearly 30% were seen once. Time point specified: pre-sensitization, week 0. The treatment here: therapeutic diphenylcyclopropenone sensitization with weekly scalp DPC. The material was whole blood, obtained in connection with sensitization to the hapten diphenylcyclopropenone (DPC). The receptors here all came from a woman aged 25 to 39 with alopecia areata. Some clones in this sample may be carry-over from other donors' samples.

The chain recombines TRBV20-1 with TRBJ2-5; a possible D gene is TRBD2 (5 bases). Germline assignment: CDR1 DFQATT and CDR2 SNEGSKA (reference sequence). The CDR3 is 12 residues long. Trimming cost V 5 bases and J 3 bases, with 10 bases left between them. CDR3 nucleotide sequence: TGCAGTGCTTTGGACTTTAAAGAGACCCAGTACTTC. Translating gives CSALDFKETQYF.

The J gene is TRBJ1-5, the V gene TRBV2, with D perhaps matching TRBD1 (5 bases). CDR1 and CDR2 (germline): SNHLY, FYNNEI. The CDR3 sequence is 16 residues long. Deletions cut 6 bases from V and 8 bases from J, with 23 bases between. CDR3 sequence reads: CASRGAVMGPNEPQHF. DNA of the CDR3: TGTGCCAGCAGAGGAGCAGTCATGGGACCTAACGAGCCCCAGCATTTT.

This clonotype turned up a few times. The J gene is TRBJ2-1, the V gene TRBV4-2; 8 bases line up with TRBD2. Losses at the gene ends were 3 bases for V and 8 bases for J; bases not matched to a gene: 9. This CDR3 contains 15 residues. Looked up from germline, CDR1 is LGHNA and CDR2 is YNFKEQ. The CDR3: CASSQSGTSGDEQFF. CDR3 nucleotide sequence: TGTGCCAGCAGCCAGTCCGGGACTAGTGGCGATGAGCAGTTCTTC.

The chain couples TRBV6-6 to TRBJ1-1; D is unresolved. The germline V and J ends were trimmed by 2 bases and 0 bases, with 10 bases remaining between them. The germline V gene encodes CDR1 MNHNY and CDR2 SVGAGI (reference sequence). The CDR3 has 15 residues. CDR3 bases: TGTGCCAGCAGTTACAGCGGGCGTTTGAACACTGAAGCTTTCTTT. It specifies CASSYSGRLNTEAFF.

This clonotype showed up just a few times. The CDR3 DNA follows: TGTGCCAGCAGCTTGGTTGTAGCAGGGGGAGGCGAGCAGTACTTC. This translates into CASSLVVAGGGEQYF. V usage is TRBV5-5 and J usage is TRBJ2-7; perhaps TRBD1 as D (7 bases). Germline lookup yields CDR1 SGHKS and CDR2 YYEKEE (reference sequence). The CDR3 is 15 residues long. Trimming left V 0 bases short and J 6 bases short, with 16 bases between.

This clonotype has just a few counts. The rearrangement links TRBV5-5 to TRBJ2-5; D call uncertain. V was shortened by 0 bases and J by 2 bases, with 11 bases between the two germline ends. Per the germline V gene, CDR1 is SGHKS and CDR2 is YYEKEE (reference sequence). This CDR3 spans 15 amino acids. The CDR3 is CASSLDLDQQETQYF. The CDR3 DNA follows: TGTGCCAGCAGCTTGGACCTAGATCAGCAAGAGACCCAGTACTTC.

This clonotype was counted between two and nine times. V is TRBV6-4 and J is TRBJ2-2, with 7 bases aligning to TRBD2. The CDR3 covers 15 residues. Germline CDR1 MRHNA, CDR2 SNTAGT. V shed 4 bases, J shed 6 bases, and the junction held 8 bases outside the gene matches. As DNA, the CDR3 is TGTGCCAGCAGTGTGCGGGCGGGAGCGGCCGGGGAGCTGTTTTTT. This translates into CASSVRAGAAGELFF.

V is TRBV29-1 and J is TRBJ2-1, with D possibly being TRBD2 (5 bases). This CDR3 contains 16 residues. CDR1 SQVTM and CDR2 ANQGSEA come from the germline V gene. Trimming took 3 bases from V and 9 from J, leaving 24 bases between them. The CDR3 here is CSVDGDRGGSLGEQFF. The CDR3 DNA reads TGCAGCGTTGATGGGGATCGGGGTGGTAGCTTGGGTGAGCAGTTCTTC.

The chain carries TRBV28 and TRBJ1-2; 10 bases match TRBD1. The V gene's germline CDR1 is MDHEN and CDR2 SYDVKM. The CDR3 has 12 amino acids. Trimming took 7 bases from V and 8 from J; bases not matched to a gene: 4. The CDR3 here is CASIDRGRGYTF. Written as DNA, the CDR3 is TGTGCCAGCATTGACAGGGGGCGAGGCTACACCTTC.